This is a list of T cell receptor beta chains from one sample in a study of cytomegalovirus exposure and HLA in healthy donors. Sequencing used immunoSEQ multiplex PCR; TCRdb keeps in-frame clones, though not all of them. The sample holds fewer than 75,000 clones. The specimen was PBMCs. The receptors were sampled from a boy between 5 and 17 years old in good health and CMV-seronegative. The CDR3 runs from the conserved cysteine through the conserved F or W. Each record gives: J gene, D gene, V gene, CDR3 protein, CDR3 DNA. The D gene is left open where the match is weak.

>TRBJ1-1|TRBD1|TRBV29-1
CSLGQGSAFF
TGCAGCTTGGGACAGGGGAGCGCTTTCTTT
>TRBJ2-3|TRBD1|TRBV5-6
CASTSEDRGRDTQYF
TGTGCCAGCACCTCTGAGGACAGGGGAAGAGATACGCAGTATTTT
>TRBJ1-2|NA|TRBV15
CATSRVGDGGYTF
TGTGCCACCAGCAGAGTCGGGGATGGGGGCTACACCTTC
>TRBJ1-6|TRBD1|TRBV7-9
CASSPRGSPGQRYNSPLHF
TGTGCCAGCAGCCCCAGGGGGTCCCCGGGACAGAGGTATAATTCACCCCTCCACTTT
>TRBJ2-7|NA|TRBV30
CAWTLRRVPSHEQYF
TGTGCCTGGACCCTAAGGAGGGTTCCTAGTCACGAGCAGTACTTC
>TRBJ1-3|NA|TRBV19
CASSTWTVSAGGIYF
TGTGCCAGTAGTACGTGGACAGTCTCGGCGGGGGGCATATATTTT
>TRBJ2-3|NA|TRBV5-1
CASSLSRRATDTQYF
TGCGCCAGCAGTCTTAGCCGCAGGGCAACAGATACGCAGTATTTT
>TRBJ1-2|NA|TRBV6-5
CASSYGQNYGYTF
TGTGCCAGCAGTTACGGGCAGAACTATGGCTACACCTTC
>TRBJ1-5|NA|TRBV6-1
CASILDRGGQPQHF
NA
>TRBJ1-5|NA|TRBV4-1
CASRLGQGGSQPQHF
TGCGCCAGCAGACTGGGGCAGGGAGGTTCTCAGCCCCAGCATTTT
>TRBJ2-2|TRBD1|TRBV13
CASSRNRGLNTGELFF
TGTGCCAGCAGCCGAAACAGGGGGCTGAACACCGGGGAGCTGTTTTTT
>TRBJ2-1|TRBD1|TRBV5-1
CASSLGQGESEQFF
TGCGCCAGCAGCTTGGGACAGGGGGAAAGTGAGCAGTTCTTC
>TRBJ1-4|NA|TRBV27
CASSSSLGGKLFF
TGTGCCAGCAGTTCCAGCCTTGGGGGCAAACTGTTTTTT
>TRBJ2-2|NA|TRBV5-8
CASPSVANTGELFF
TGTGCCAGCCCATCGGTTGCGAACACCGGGGAGCTGTTTTTT
>TRBJ2-3|NA|TRBV6-1
CASGRQIASTDTQYF
TGTGCCAGCGGACGACAGATTGCTAGCACAGATACGCAGTATTTT
>TRBJ2-1|TRBD2|TRBV4-2
CASSEGVSGVPIQVGQFF
TGTGCCAGCAGCGAAGGGGTTAGCGGGGTCCCGATACAAGTCGGGCAGTTCTTC
>TRBJ2-7|TRBD1|TRBV4-1
CASSQLDRGEDEQYF
TGCGCCAGCAGCCAGTTGGACAGGGGAGAGGACGAGCAGTACTTC
>TRBJ1-4|NA|TRBV30
CAWSDSGFGNEKLFF
TGTGCCTGGAGCGACTCAGGGTTTGGTAATGAAAAACTGTTTTTT
>TRBJ2-1|TRBD2|TRBV5-6
CASSLAAREGFEQFF
TGTGCCAGCAGCTTGGCCGCGCGGGAGGGATTTGAGCAGTTCTTC
>TRBJ2-3|NA|TRBV9
CASSPEEGFGDTQYF
TGTGCCAGCAGCCCAGAGGAGGGGTTTGGAGATACGCAGTATTTT
>TRBJ1-2|TRBD1|TRBV7-8
CASSSHREVEQGDYGYTF
TGTGCCAGCAGCTCCCATAGGGAGGTGGAACAGGGGGACTATGGCTACACCTTC
>TRBJ2-5|NA|TRBV5-1
CASSRDSAQYF
TGCGCCAGCAGCCGGGACTCGGCCCAGTACTTC
>TRBJ1-5|TRBD1|TRBV19
CASSIDWGTDSNQPQHF
TGTGCCAGTAGTATAGATTGGGGGACAGATAGCAATCAGCCCCAGCATTTT
>TRBJ1-2|NA|TRBV6-5
CASSYGAGDGYTF
TGTGCCAGCAGTTACGGAGCAGGGGATGGCTACACCTTC
>TRBJ2-1|TRBD2|TRBV7-9
CASSSEREGHNEQFF
TGTGCCAGCAGCTCCGAGCGGGAGGGCCACAATGAGCAGTTCTTC
>TRBJ1-1|NA|TRBV19
CASSLGRLGNTEAFF
TGTGCCAGTAGTTTGGGGCGCCTGGGAAACACTGAAGCTTTCTTT
>TRBJ1-1|NA|TRBV5-1
CASSSPSGVNTEAFF
TGCGCCAGCAGCTCCCCAAGCGGGGTAAACACTGAAGCTTTCTTT
>TRBJ2-1|TRBD1|TRBV6-1
CASRIDRVNEQFF
TGTGCCAGCAGGATTGACAGGGTGAATGAGCAGTTCTTC
>TRBJ1-1|NA|TRBV6-4
CASSDQKNTEAFF
TGTGCCAGCAGTGACCAGAAGAACACTGAAGCTTTCTTT
>TRBJ2-7|TRBD1|TRBV6-1
CASTWTGYEQYF
TGTGCCAGCACCTGGACAGGGTACGAGCAGTACTTC
>TRBJ2-1|TRBD2|TRBV7-2
CASSPAPYRAGGLDEQFF
TGTGCCAGCAGCCCCGCCCCCTATAGAGCGGGAGGGTTAGATGAGCAGTTCTTC
>TRBJ2-4|TRBD1|TRBV19
CASSRADRMDIQYF
TGTGCCAGTAGTAGAGCGGACAGGATGGACATTCAGTACTTC
>TRBJ1-2|TRBD1|TRBV7-2
CASSPDRNYGYTF
TGTGCCAGCAGCCCGGACAGGAACTATGGCTACACCTTC
>TRBJ1-1|NA|TRBV13
CASSPKHRVTEAFF
TGTGCCAGCAGCCCAAAACACAGGGTCACTGAAGCTTTCTTT
>TRBJ1-2|NA|TRBV6-1
CASSDFVASNYGYTF
TGTGCCAGCAGTGATTTCGTCGCGTCTAACTATGGCTACACCTTC
>TRBJ1-1|NA|TRBV9
CASSVGRGGNTEAFF
TGTGCCAGCAGCGTAGGTAGGGGCGGGAACACTGAAGCTTTCTTT
>TRBJ2-7|TRBD2|TRBV2
CASSDPFRGLAGAYEQYF
TGTGCCAGCAGTGACCCGTTTCGGGGACTAGCGGGGGCCTACGAGCAGTACTTC
>TRBJ2-5|TRBD2|TRBV6-1
CASSESGVETQYF
TGTGCCAGCAGTGAAAGCGGGGTGGAGACCCAGTACTTC
>TRBJ1-2|TRBD1|TRBV19
CASGYGQGNYGYTF
TGTGCCAGTGGCTACGGACAGGGGAACTATGGCTACACCTTC
>TRBJ1-2|TRBD1|TRBV5-6
CASSLGTANYGYTF
TGTGCCAGCAGCCTGGGGACAGCTAACTATGGCTACACCTTC
>TRBJ2-7|NA|TRBV15
CATSHLGAQYF
TGTGCCACCAGCCATTTAGGGGCACAGTACTTC
>TRBJ1-4|TRBD1|TRBV5-1
CASSTDRGGGEKLFF
TGCGCCAGCAGCACCGACAGGGGGGGCGGTGAAAAACTGTTTTTT
>TRBJ2-7|TRBD2|TRBV4-1
CASSLSGSGSYEQYF
TGCGCCAGCAGCCTTAGCGGGAGTGGGTCCTACGAGCAGTACTTC
>TRBJ2-7|TRBD1|TRBV6-1
CASSGAGTGISEQYF
TGTGCCAGCAGTGGAGCCGGGACAGGGATTAGCGAGCAGTACTTC
>TRBJ1-6|NA|TRBV15
CATSRDEAGEISPLHF
TGTGCCACCAGCAGAGATGAGGCAGGGGAGATTTCACCCCTCCACTTT
>TRBJ1-1|NA|TRBV6-1
CASRYRVDTEAFF
TGTGCCAGCAGGTACAGGGTCGACACTGAAGCTTTCTTT
>TRBJ1-4|TRBD1|TRBV5-1
CASSPGVGTGLVNEKLFF
TGCGCCAGCAGCCCAGGTGTGGGGACAGGTCTTGTTAATGAAAAACTGTTTTTT
>TRBJ1-4|NA|TRBV29-1
CSAGERGEKLFF
TGCAGCGCTGGAGAACGGGGTGAAAAACTGTTTTTT
>TRBJ1-5|NA|TRBV27
CASSPGNSNQPQHF
TGTGCCAGCAGTCCCGGTAATAGCAATCAGCCCCAGCATTTT
>TRBJ1-1|NA|TRBV30
CAWRPSNTEAFF
TGTGCCTGGAGACCTAGTAACACTGAAGCTTTCTTT
>TRBJ2-5|NA|TRBV5-1
CASSLGVLRETQYF
TGCGCCAGCAGCTTGGGGGTACTACGGGAGACCCAGTACTTC
>TRBJ2-1|TRBD2|TRBV14
CASSPLAGVNEQFF
TGTGCCAGCAGCCCTCTGGCGGGAGTCAATGAGCAGTTCTTC
>TRBJ2-3|TRBD1|TRBV10-3
CAISAGTGGTDTQYF
TGTGCCATCAGCGCCGGGACAGGGGGTACAGATACGCAGTATTTT
>TRBJ2-1|TRBD1|TRBV10-3
CAIREDRGSYNEQFF
TGTGCCATCAGGGAGGACAGGGGCTCCTACAATGAGCAGTTCTTC